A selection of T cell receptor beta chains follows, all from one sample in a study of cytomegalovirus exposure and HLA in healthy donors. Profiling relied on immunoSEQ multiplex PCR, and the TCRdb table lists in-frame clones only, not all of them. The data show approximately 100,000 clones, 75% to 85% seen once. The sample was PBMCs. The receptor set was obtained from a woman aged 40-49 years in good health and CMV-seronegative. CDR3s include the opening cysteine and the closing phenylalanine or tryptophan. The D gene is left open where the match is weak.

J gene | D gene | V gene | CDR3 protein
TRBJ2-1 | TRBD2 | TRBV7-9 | CASSLTGTRGEQFF
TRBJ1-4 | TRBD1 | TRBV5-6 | CASRQGLNEKLFF
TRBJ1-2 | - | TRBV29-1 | CSYHDRRGLANYGYTF
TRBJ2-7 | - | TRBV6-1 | CASSQTAYEQYF
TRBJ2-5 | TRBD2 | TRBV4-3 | CASSQVRLAGGETQYF
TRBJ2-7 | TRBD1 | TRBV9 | CASSASPGATGLYEQYF
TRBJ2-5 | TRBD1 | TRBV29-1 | CSATTGDGTQYF
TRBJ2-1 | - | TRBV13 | CASSLGPEQFF
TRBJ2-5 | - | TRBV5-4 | CASRAGTSEETQYF
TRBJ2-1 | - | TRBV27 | CASSFGPGVNEQFF
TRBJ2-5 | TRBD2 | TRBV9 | CASAETSGGGPQETQYF
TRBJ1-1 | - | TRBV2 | CASSEVPGRNTEAFF
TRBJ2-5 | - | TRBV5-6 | CASSLAVQETQYF
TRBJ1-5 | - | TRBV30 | CAWSSGHRSNQPQHF
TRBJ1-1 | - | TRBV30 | CASTLRRSIREAFF
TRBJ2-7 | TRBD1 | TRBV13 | CASSLEGQTYYEQYF
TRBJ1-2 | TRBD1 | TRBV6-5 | CASSYSPRDRNGYTF
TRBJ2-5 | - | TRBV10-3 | CAISEPTMEHQETQYF
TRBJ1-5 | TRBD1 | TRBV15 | CATSRDSPTGGLPYSNQPQHF
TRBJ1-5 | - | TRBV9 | CASSVAAGNSPQPQHF
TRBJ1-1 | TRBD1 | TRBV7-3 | CASSLTGEITEAFF
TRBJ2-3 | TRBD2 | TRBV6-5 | CASSLAGGRTDTQYF
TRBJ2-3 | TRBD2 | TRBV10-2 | CASSPSLERGRLADTQYF
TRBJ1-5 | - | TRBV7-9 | CASSLEAQRQPQHF
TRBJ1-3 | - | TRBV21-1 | CASSNGAGTGNTIYF
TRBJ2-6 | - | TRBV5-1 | CASSLTGSLGYSGANVLTF
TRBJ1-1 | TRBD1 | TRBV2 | CASSGTGLNTEAFF
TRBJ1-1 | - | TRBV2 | CASSERRVTLNTEAFF
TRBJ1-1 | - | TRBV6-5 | CASSYGGALKGTEAFF
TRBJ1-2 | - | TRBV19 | CASRKTGYAPDNYGYTF
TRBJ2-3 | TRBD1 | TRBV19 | CASMERGRTDTQYF
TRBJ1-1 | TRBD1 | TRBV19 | CASSIRGTEGQNTEAFF
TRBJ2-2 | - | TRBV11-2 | CASTTLPGTGELFF
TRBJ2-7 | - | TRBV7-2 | CASSLVRGYYEQYF
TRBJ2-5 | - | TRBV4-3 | CASSQGRGTVQETQYF
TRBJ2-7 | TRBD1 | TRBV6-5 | CASSSFRGQGTREQYF
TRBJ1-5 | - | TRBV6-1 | CASSEPQGYSNQPQHF
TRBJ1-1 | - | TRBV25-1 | CASSAGGSTEAFF
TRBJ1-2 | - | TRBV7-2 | CASSLATGSIYGYTF
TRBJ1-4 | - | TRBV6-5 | CASSWRSGDEKLFF